These 32 T cell receptor beta chains were all obtained from the same sample, sequenced in a study of early T cells in non-severe SARS-CoV-2 infection. TCRdb analysed the 5' RACE reads with MiXCR anew, one entry per CDR3 protein. The table lists over 20,000 distinct CDR3 sequences, about 4.3% of them singletons. The specimen was whole blood. The receptor source for this set is an adult who was a healthcare worker with PCR-confirmed SARS-CoV-2 infection or an uninfected control (not recorded which).

At least ten counts were recorded for this clonotype. The chain joins TRBV12-3 or TRBV12-4 to TRBJ2-5, with D hard to call. V dropped 2 bases and J dropped 8 bases, with 6 bases sitting between them. The CDR3 contains 11 residues. Here the CDR3 reads CASSLFGTQYF. CDR3 nucleotides: TGTGCCAGCAGTTTATTCGGAACCCAGTACTTC.

Ten or more counts support this clonotype. The CDR3 nucleotides read TGTGCCAGCAGCTTATCTAGCGCCAATGAGCAGTTCTTC. It encodes CASSLSSANEQFF. The V call is TRBV7-7, the J call TRBJ2-1; possible D gene TRBD2, 6 bases. CDR3 length: 13 residues. The V end was cut by 2 bases, the J end by 6 bases, with 8 bases between. Germline V CDR1 and CDR2: SSHAT, FNYEAQ (reference sequence).

This clonotype was counted between two and nine times. The chain links TRBV18 to TRBJ2-2; 8 bases align to TRBD1. V dropped 2 bases and J dropped 0; count of bases not matched to a gene: 5. The germline V gene has CDR1 KGHSH and CDR2 LQKENI. The CDR3 is 17 amino acids. The DNA of the CDR3 is TGTGCCAGCTCACCAGGATCAGGGGGCACGAACACCGGGGAGCTGTTTTTT. Translating gives CASSPGSGGTNTGELFF.

Ten or more counts support this clonotype. This chain connects TRBV19 to TRBJ2-3, with a weak D call TRBD2 (6 bases). Trimming cost V 10 bases and J 13 bases, with 30 bases left between them. Germline values: CDR1 LNHDA, CDR2 SQIVND (reference sequence). CDR3 length equals 15 residues. CDR3 loop: CATRAGVDPRVGEYF. CDR3 coding DNA: TGTGCCACCCGAGCGGGCGTAGATCCCCGAGTGGGGGAGTATTTT.

This clonotype has a count of ten or more. CDR3 DNA: TGTGCCAGCCTCCAACCGGGACTAGCGGGAGTGCATGGGCAGTTCTTC. Protein product: CASLQPGLAGVHGQFF. The chain uses TRBV28 and TRBJ2-1; TRBD2 matches 14 bases. Germline assignment: CDR1 MDHEN and CDR2 SYDVKM. This CDR3 comprises 16 residues. The trim removed 8 bases at V and 12 bases at J, leaving 15 bases unmatched.

At least ten counts were recorded for this clonotype. This chain joins TRBV12-3 or TRBV12-4 and TRBJ1-1; 9 positions agree with TRBD1. J lost 5 bases, V lost 6 bases, and 13 bases had no gene match. The CDR3 is made up of 16 amino acids. The CDR3 loop reads CASSPTGGALYTEAFF. The CDR3 DNA is TGTGCCAGCAGCCCAACAGGGGGCGCGCTTTATACTGAAGCTTTCTTT.

This clonotype turned up a few times. The chain recombines TRBV7-3 with TRBJ2-1; no clear D. The germline gives CDR1 SGHTA, CDR2 FQGTGA. The CDR3 totals 15 residues. V was cut by 2 bases and J by 6 bases, with 14 bases left in between. The CDR3 region has the DNA TGTGCCAGCAGCTTATTCCCTGAAGCAGGCAATGAGCAGTTCTTC. Residues: CASSLFPEAGNEQFF.

This clonotype is termed medium-sized (0.01 to 0.1%). The CDR3, as DNA: TGTGCCAGCAGCTTAGTTGGGACGGCGAATAATTCACCCCTCCACTTT. This translates into CASSLVGTANNSPLHF. The chain links TRBV7-9 to TRBJ1-6; a possible D gene is TRBD1 (5 bases). The V end was cut by 1 base, the J end by 5 bases, with 12 bases between. This CDR3 is 16 amino acids long. Germline V lookup: CDR1 SEHNR, CDR2 FQNEAQ (reference sequence).

This clonotype was observed at least ten times. The rearrangement joins TRBV7-8 to TRBJ2-6; D possibly corresponds to TRBD2 (5 bases). Germline V gene lookup returns CDR1 SGHVS and CDR2 FQNEAQ. The germline V and J ends were trimmed by 6 bases and 4 bases, with 10 bases remaining between them. The CDR3 contains 14 residues. CDR3 protein: CASRPGMGANVLTF. The CDR3 DNA reads TGTGCCAGCAGGCCGGGAATGGGGGCCAACGTCCTGACTTTC. Looking up the rest from reference TRBV7-8 and TRBJ2-6 gives the full variable domain: GAGVSQSPRYKVAKRGQDVALRCDPISGHVSLFWYQQALGQGPEFLTYFQNEAQLDKSGLPSDRFFAERPEGSVSTLKIQRTQQEDSAVYLCASRPGMGANVLTFGAGSRLTVL.

This clonotype was seen many times. In nucleotides, the CDR3 is TGCAGCGTTCTGGGGGTGAACACTGAAGCTTTCTTT. Amino acids: CSVLGVNTEAFF. This sequence joins TRBV29-1 and TRBJ1-1, with D perhaps TRBD1 (5 bases). Looked up from germline, CDR1 is SQVTM and CDR2 is ANQGSEA. Trimming took 5 bases from V and 0 from J, leaving 7 bases between them. The CDR3 sequence is 12 residues long.

This clonotype was found many times. DNA of the CDR3: TGCAGTGCTAGAAGGACCAGCGGGAATGAAGCTTTCTTT. Translating it yields CSARRTSGNEAFF. The chain carries TRBV20-1 and TRBJ1-1; D gene unclear. V gave up 2 bases and J gave up 7 bases, with 14 bases separating them. Germline V CDR1 and CDR2: DFQATT, SNEGSKA (reference sequence). The CDR3 loop spans 13 amino acids.

This clonotype was recorded many times. The chain is built from TRBV7-6 and TRBJ2-5; no clear D gene. The CDR3 is 15 amino acids. Germline V gene data show CDR1 as SGHVS and CDR2 as FNYEAQ. Trimming left V 5 bases short and J 2 bases short, with 15 bases between. The CDR3 DNA reads TGTGCCAGCAGCGTAGGGAATGGCCTGCAAGAGACCCAGTACTTC. This translates into CASSVGNGLQETQYF.

This clonotype was recorded many times. The rearrangement uses TRBV2 and TRBJ2-7; D is undetermined. The CDR3 has 15 residues. The germline V and J ends were trimmed by 5 bases and 3 bases, with 17 bases remaining between them. Germline V gene data show CDR1 as SNHLY and CDR2 as FYNNEI. The CDR3 region is CASSPHLGPRYEQYF. In DNA, the CDR3 is TGTGCCAGCAGTCCACACCTCGGGCCACGCTACGAGCAGTACTTC.

The sample holds many counts of this clonotype. CDR3 DNA: TGCAGTGCTAGAGGGGACAGGGAATACGAGCAGTACTTC. Amino acid sequence: CSARGDREYEQYF. The V call is TRBV20-1, the J call TRBJ2-7; TRBD1 agrees at 9 bases. The CDR3 length is 13 residues. Germline V gene lookup returns CDR1 DFQATT and CDR2 SNEGSKA (reference sequence). V shed 1 base, J shed 4 bases, and the junction held 2 bases outside the gene matches.

This clonotype showed up many times. The rearrangement joins TRBV7-2 to TRBJ1-4; D not certain. V shed 4 bases and J shed 0 bases, with 9 bases lying between them. The germline V gene has CDR1 SGHTA and CDR2 FQGNSA. The CDR3 length is 15 residues. CDR3 region: CASSSKKATNEKLFF. The CDR3 region has the DNA TGTGCCAGCAGCTCCAAAAAAGCAACTAATGAAAAACTGTTTTTT.

This clonotype was recorded many times. The chain joins TRBV20-1 to TRBJ1-4, with TRBD1 identical over 7 bases. The CDR3 totals 15 residues. The V and J ends lost 3 bases and 0 bases, in that order; junction bases with no gene match: 4. The germline V gene encodes CDR1 DFQATT and CDR2 SNEGSKA (reference sequence). This CDR3 is CSARGTEATNEKLFF. The DNA for the CDR3 is TGCAGTGCTAGGGGGACAGAAGCAACTAATGAAAAACTGTTTTTT.

This clonotype was detected ten times or more. V usage is TRBV6-2 or TRBV6-3 and J usage is TRBJ2-1; D gene uncertain. There are 13 residues in the CDR3. Germline V gene data show CDR1 as MNHEY and CDR2 as SVGEGT. Between the trimmed V and J ends, which lost 4 bases and 6 bases, there was a span of 10 bases. CDR3 protein: CASSSEYRNEQFF. In nucleotides, the CDR3 is TGTGCCAGCAGTTCGGAGTATCGCAATGAGCAGTTCTTC.

This clonotype counts as medium-sized (0.01 to 0.1%). This chain uses TRBV2 with TRBJ2-1, with 8 bases fitting TRBD1. Germline CDR1 is SNHLY and CDR2 is FYNNEI. V dropped 5 bases and J dropped 5; count of bases not matched to a gene: 8. The CDR3 is 15 amino acids. DNA of the CDR3: TGTGCCAGCAGTACTCCGGGACAGGCGGACAATGAGCAGTTCTTC. Translated: CASSTPGQADNEQFF.

The rearrangement joins TRBV4-1 to TRBJ1-3; D remains unclear. This CDR3 spans 14 amino acids. The ends were cut back, 0 bases at V and 4 bases at J, with 7 bases in the middle. CDR1 and CDR2 (germline): MGHRA, YSYEKL. The CDR3 sequence is CASSQDSQGNTIYF. CDR3 nucleotides: TGCGCCAGCAGCCAAGATTCCCAGGGAAACACCATATATTTT.

Many counts were recorded for this clonotype. This chain uses TRBV6-1 with TRBJ2-7, with D perhaps matching TRBD1 or TRBD2 (6 bases each). The CDR3 is 15 amino acids. Germline CDR1 MNHNS, CDR2 SASEGT. Trimming cost V 7 bases and J 2 bases, with 18 bases left between them. The CDR3 DNA follows: TGTGCCAGCAACCTTCAACAGGGACTTACCTACGAGCAGTACTTC. It yields the protein CASNLQQGLTYEQYF.

This clonotype was seen ten or more times. This chain joins TRBV9 and TRBJ2-5; TRBD2 matches 9 bases. This CDR3 spans 15 amino acids. Per germline, CDR1 SGDLS and CDR2 YYNGEE. The J segment lost 4 bases and the V segment lost 2 bases, leaving 6 bases of the junction unmatched. CDR3 bases: TGTGCCAGCAGCGTTCTCGGGACTAGCACAGAGACCCAGTACTTC. This codes for CASSVLGTSTETQYF.

This clonotype came up many times. The chain combines TRBV7-6 with TRBJ2-1; D remains unclear. V was pared by 5 bases and J by 4 bases, with 15 bases between. CDR1 SGHVS and CDR2 FNYEAQ come from the germline V gene. The CDR3 runs to 15 residues. DNA for the CDR3: TGTGCCAGCAGCCCACCGGCTTTGGCGTACAATGAGCAGTTCTTC. Protein product: CASSPPALAYNEQFF.

This clonotype showed up many times. The J gene is TRBJ1-2, the V gene TRBV9; a weak D match, TRBD1 (5 bases). With 0 bases removed from V and 5 bases from J, the gap between germline ends came to 14 bases. The germline gives CDR1 SGDLS, CDR2 YYNGEE. The CDR3 totals 15 residues. In nucleotides, the CDR3 is TGTGCCAGCAGCGTAGCTCACAGGTCCAAATATGGCTACACCTTC. Translated: CASSVAHRSKYGYTF. The entire variable domain, with the rest obtained from reference TRBV9 and TRBJ1-2, is as follows: DSGVTQTPKHLITATGQRVTLRCSPRSGDLSVYWYQQSLDQGLQFLIQYYNGEERAKGNILERFSAQQFPDLHSELNLSSLELGDSALYFCASSVAHRSKYGYTFGSGTRLTVV.

This clonotype was recorded at least ten times. The genes are TRBV29-1 and TRBJ2-3; a weak D match, TRBD2 (5 bases). This CDR3 region has 14 residues. In germline, CDR1 is SQVTM, CDR2 ANQGSEA. V lost 3 bases and J 3 bases, leaving 13 bases between the germline ends. Here the CDR3 reads CSVEVGAVTDTQYF. CDR3 in DNA: TGCAGCGTTGAGGTGGGAGCTGTGACAGATACGCAGTATTTT.

The chain has TRBV11-2 and TRBJ2-5; D unresolved. Germline V CDR1 and CDR2: SGHAT, FQNNGV. The V end was cut by 4 bases, the J end by 5 bases, with 14 bases between. CDR3 length: 14 amino acids. Here the CDR3 DNA reads TGTGCCAGCAGCTCTCTCGTTTCTGGGGAGACCCAGTACTTC. This gives the protein CASSSLVSGETQYF.

This clonotype has ten or more counts. The J gene is TRBJ2-5, the V gene TRBV20-1; 8 nucleotides match TRBD2. Germline V CDR1 and CDR2: DFQATT, SNEGSKA (reference sequence). The trim removed 6 bases at V and 6 bases at J, leaving 9 bases unmatched. The CDR3 length is 13 residues. In DNA, the CDR3 is TGCAGTGCGATCAGCGGGGGTTGGAAGACCCAGTACTTC. The encoded protein is CSAISGGWKTQYF.

This chain links TRBV11-3 with TRBJ2-1; D unresolved. The CDR3 has 15 amino acids. With 1 base removed from V and 5 bases from J, the gap between germline ends came to 12 bases. CDR1 SGHNT and CDR2 YENEEA come from the germline V gene. CDR3 DNA sequence: TGTGCCAGCAGCTTAGGTATGACCAGCGACAATGAGCAGTTCTTC. Translation: CASSLGMTSDNEQFF.

A remark on this clonotype: A read error may explain this, as a much larger clone is one base away. This chain links TRBV7-2 with TRBJ2-5; D unclear. V was pared by 6 bases and J by 2 bases, with 13 bases between. The CDR3 is 14 amino acids. Looked up from germline, CDR1 is SGHTA and CDR2 is FQGNSA. CDR3 in amino acids: CASRRRTTQETQYF. In DNA form, the CDR3 reads TGTGCCAGCAGGCGCCGGACGACTCAAGAGACCCAGTACTTC.

This clonotype was picked up many times. The CDR3 bases are TGTGCCAGCAGCTTGCTAGGCAACACTGAAGCTTTCTTT. This sequence encodes CASSLLGNTEAFF. The V gene is TRBV5-8, the J gene TRBJ1-1, with D unclear. The length of the CDR3 is 13 residues. V lost 1 base and J lost 2, with 6 bases in between. Looked up from germline, CDR1 is SGHTS and CDR2 is YDEGEE.

At least ten counts were recorded for this clonotype. The chain is built from TRBV10-3 and TRBJ1-2, with 11 nucleotides matching TRBD1. This CDR3 is 14 amino acids long. The ends lost 11 bases at V and 7 bases at J; junction bases unmatched: 12. The germline CDR1 and CDR2 sequences are ENHRY and SYGVKD. The CDR3 region is CAAQGQGAQSGYTF. The CDR3 DNA sequence: TGTGCCGCCCAAGGACAGGGGGCTCAAAGTGGCTACACCTTC.

In this sample, this clonotype turned up many times. One end of the junction is discordant with germline, which a read error may explain. CDR3 sequence (DNA): TGCGCCAGCAGCCAAGATTACCCCGGCGATGAGCGGTTCTTC. Protein sequence: CASSQDYPGDERFF. V gene TRBV4-1 combines with J gene TRBJ2-1; D remains unclear. This CDR3 spans 14 amino acids. Germline CDR1 and CDR2: MGHRA and YSYEKL.

This rearrangement joins TRBV23-1 to TRBJ2-5; D remains unclear. TRBV23-1 is an ORF for which the function is uncertain. The CDR3 totals 13 residues. Trimming took off 5 bases at V and 4 bases at J, with 11 bases between the two ends. The CDR3, as DNA: TGCGCCAGCAGTAAACAAGGAGTAGAGACCCAGTACTTC. Encoded protein: CASSKQGVETQYF.